The T cell receptor beta chain described here comes from a study of Siglec-9 on CD8 T cells in melanoma (dated by TCRdb to between 2019 and 2020). Describing the broader study: Siglec-9 expression on CD8+ T cells and the role of Siglec-9 in regulating T cells in the melanoma tumor microenvironment were investigated in the study.

Receptor libraries were prepared by the immunoSEQ multiplex PCR assay. TCRdb's version of the immuneACCESS table is confined to in-frame rearrangements and falls short of the full clone set. An unresolved V gene accounts for under half of the shortfall where checked; the remainder is of unknown origin. Recorded for this sample are roughly 1,400 clones; about 60% of them occurred a single time. The ten biggest clones cover approximately 15% of the sample. This clone turned up a few times. It lacks a known antigen. Base qualities are not at hand, and no much larger clone is one base apart. Cut back by 4 bases and 0 bases, the V and J ends lie 5 bases apart. Inclusive of the bounding cysteine and phenylalanine, the CDR3 is 13 residues long. The read is trimmed to its CDR3 DNA, 39 bases read in frame from base 1. CDR1 and CDR2 are read off the germline V gene as MRHNA and SNTAGT. Broad study findings and their caveats: An effector memory CD8+ T-cell subset that appeared to accumulate within melanoma tumors was reported to be marked and regulated by Siglec-9.

The source of this sequence is a human donor in good health. The receptor chain draws on TRBV6-4 and TRBJ2-3; there is no confident call for the D gene. The specimen sequenced was Siglec-9+ CD8+ T cells sorted from blood. The cell subset or site tag for this specimen amounts to: CD8 T cells expressing Siglec-9. The sequenced DNA: TGTGCCAGCAGTGGGCAAAGCACAGATACGCAGTATTTT. This gives the protein CASSGQSTDTQYF.